The entry below describes one T cell receptor beta chain. It lacks a known antigen. No base quality information exists; no much larger clone differs at one position. Between roughly 2 and 5 ug genomic DNA was input per sample, and equal DNA input was given to paired samples. TCR beta libraries were built with the immunoSEQ hsTCRbeta Kit using multiplexed V and J gene primers in two PCR steps. The pooled libraries, together with positive and negative controls, were sequenced on an Illumina MiSeq running a 100-cycle paired-end protocol. The paper's data handling went like this. Raw data were processed by the immunoSEQ vendor into normalized, annotated TCR beta repertoire reports. Richness was defined as unique clones by nucleotide sequence, and total richness was extrapolated with the iChao1 and Efron-Thisted estimators. Paired lesions were characterized and compared using Pielou's evenness, Simpson's index, top-ten clone proportional abundance, and the Morisita overlap index. Imported from immuneACCESS, the table was reduced by TCRdb to in-frame sequences with V and J called. These copies leave out some clones; in studies compared against another copy, an unresolved V gene accounts for under half, and the cause of the remainder is not known. The V and J calls and clone size are taken from that table; D and trimming were inferred from the DNA. For this sample the table gives approximately 5,000 clones, of which around 85% were detected only once. The ten largest clones capture around 2.4% of the sample.

This entry belongs to a study of T cells in lung cancer brain metastases (dated by TCRdb to between 2017 and 2018). The study in broad terms: About 85% of the 20 patients had a history of tobacco use, with a median of around 38 pack-years. A cohort of 20 patients was included, from whom 40 specimens were contributed, with one primary lung lesion and one brain metastasis obtained from each patient. DNA integrity number averaged about 3.8 in both primary and metastatic specimens, with no significant difference between sites. The primary and brain metastasis specimens were acquired a median of around 300 days apart. About 90% of the 20 patients received no interval therapy between primary and metastasis resection. A median age at first diagnosis of over 55 years was recorded for the patients, of whom eight or nine were male and roughly 12 were female. The study compared TCR beta CDR3 repertoires of fully resected primary non-small cell lung cancers with those of paired brain metastases. The investigation overall reported the following: Brain metastases contained significantly fewer unique productive clones than the paired primaries (median roughly 1,500 versus 4,600). The ten most abundant clones accounted for a significantly larger fraction of the repertoire in brain metastases than in primaries, which suggests clonal expansion. Most clones were lesion-specific, with limited overlap between paired lesions (mean Morisita index approximately 0.25). It was not possible to control for the effects of preoperative corticosteroids on T cell infiltration in brain metastases. DNA fragmentation in the FFPE samples may have prevented recovery of the complete infiltrating T cell repertoire.

Patients had resection either for delayed recurrence of a solitary brain metastasis or for synchronous oligometastatic disease. To avoid including cancers other than NSCLC, any patient with a history of multiple malignancies was excluded. Tumor areas were macrodissected from five deparaffinized approximately 9.5 um unstained sections under guidance from marked H&E slides. All specimens were formalin-fixed and paraffin-embedded (FFPE). Genomic DNA was extracted using the AllPrep DNA/RNA FFPE Kit. The CDR3 sequence holds 13 residues, the cysteine and phenylalanine included. The CDR3 DNA has 39 bases and is translated from base 1. CDR1 and CDR2, looked up from the germline V gene, are MNHEY and SVGAGI. Trimming takes 4 bases off V and 7 bases off J; junction bases not matched to a gene: 7.

This receptor chain uses TRBV6-5 and TRBJ2-7, with 7 middle bases fitting TRBD1. The sequenced material came from tumor tissue from the primary lung tumor. In light of the paper, this sample's cell subset or site label describes: primary lung cancer lesion. The clonotype was recovered from a man aged 50-59 years with non-small cell lung cancer. The CDR3 in this case is CASSSTGPGEQYF. The DNA sequence is as follows: TGTGCCAGCAGTTCGACAGGGCCCGGGGAGCAGTACTTC.